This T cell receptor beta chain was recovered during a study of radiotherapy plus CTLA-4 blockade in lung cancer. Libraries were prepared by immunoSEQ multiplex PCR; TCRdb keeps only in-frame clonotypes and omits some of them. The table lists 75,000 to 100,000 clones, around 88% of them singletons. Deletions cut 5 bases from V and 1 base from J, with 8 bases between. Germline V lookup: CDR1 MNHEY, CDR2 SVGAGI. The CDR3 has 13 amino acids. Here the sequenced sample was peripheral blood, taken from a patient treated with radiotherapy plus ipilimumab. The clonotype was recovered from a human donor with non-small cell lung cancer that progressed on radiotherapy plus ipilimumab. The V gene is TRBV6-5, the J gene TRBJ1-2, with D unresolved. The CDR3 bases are TGTGCCAGCAGTGCGACAATTAACTATGGCTACACCTTC. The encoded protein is CASSATINYGYTF.